One and the same sample provided the 26 T cell receptor beta chains below, sequenced in a study of shared clonotypes between healthy human individuals (dated by TCRdb to about 2020). The library was made by the immunoSEQ multiplex PCR assay. Held by TCRdb, this immuneACCESS table contains in-frame sequences only and omits some clones. Under half of the omission traces to an unresolved V gene where checked; the cause of the rest is unknown. The sample table shows about 2.3 million clones, and roughly 90% are seen once. The ten largest make up 0.37% of the sample. Sequenced: naive CD4+ T cells from PBMCs. Reading the label with the study, this specimen's cell subset or site is: CD45RA+ positively selected. These receptors all stem from a man in his late teens or twenties in good health. Some clones in this sample may be carry-over from other donors' samples.

The rearrangement joins TRBV18 to TRBJ2-1, with 15 bases fitting TRBD2. There are 20 residues in the CDR3. The V gene end was trimmed by 5 bases and the J gene end by 0 bases; junction bases not matched to a gene: 11. Germline V CDR1 and CDR2: KGHSH, LQKENI. The CDR3 here is CASSATTGTSGRSSYNEQFF. The CDR3 DNA reads as TGTGCCAGCTCAGCCACTACCGGGACTAGCGGGAGGAGCTCCTACAATGAGCAGTTCTTC.

This chain uses TRBV15 with TRBJ2-2; D possibly corresponds to TRBD1 (6 bases). This CDR3 is built from 16 residues. V lost 1 base and J lost 6, with 15 bases in between. In germline, CDR1 is LNHNV, CDR2 YYDKDF (reference sequence). CDR3 amino acids: CATSRVRGGAAGELFF. CDR3 coding DNA: TGTGCCACCAGCAGAGTTCGAGGGGGAGCGGCCGGGGAGCTGTTTTTT. The full variable domain, rest sourced from reference TRBV15 and TRBJ2-2, is DAMVIQNPRYQVTQFGKPVTLSCSQTLNHNVMYWYQQKSSQAPKLLFHYYDKDFNNEADTPDNFQSRRPNTSFCFLDIRSPGLGDTAMYLCATSRVRGGAAGELFFGEGSRLTVL.

This clone was recorded only once. The CDR3 is CASSLAGRAPNEKLFF. The CDR3 DNA is TGTGCCAGCAGCTTGGCCGGAAGGGCACCCAATGAAAAACTGTTTTTT. The chain carries TRBV5-6 and TRBJ1-4; D not resolved. Trimming left V 0 bases short and J 5 bases short, with 14 bases between. Germline CDR1 SGHDT, CDR2 YYEEEE. This CDR3 contains 16 residues.

The genes are TRBV25-1 and TRBJ2-3; D uncertain. This CDR3 contains 15 residues. Germline V gives CDR1 MGHDK, CDR2 SYGVNS. Trimming took off 1 base at V and 11 bases at J, with 19 bases between the two ends. In DNA form, the CDR3 reads TGTGCCAGCAGTGAATCGCACAGTAAGGGTGCTGAGCAGTATTTT. It is translated as CASSESHSKGAEQYF.

This chain links TRBV4-2 with TRBJ2-7, with D tentatively TRBD1 (5 bases). The V gene lost 0 bases and the J gene lost 5 bases, with 23 bases spanning the gap. The CDR3 totals 18 residues. Germline V CDR1 and CDR2: LGHNA, YNFKEQ. The CDR3 is CASSQDYGATGLRHEQYF. The CDR3 DNA follows: TGTGCCAGCAGCCAAGATTATGGGGCGACCGGTTTACGCCACGAGCAGTACTTC.

The J gene is TRBJ1-2, the V gene TRBV29-1; no clear D gene. Trimming cost V 1 base and J 0 bases, with 15 bases left between them. CDR3 length: 16 amino acids. From germline, CDR1 is SQVTM and CDR2 ANQGSEA. CDR3 loop: CSVEGVGQEANYGYTF. In DNA form, the CDR3 reads TGCAGCGTTGAAGGGGTCGGGCAGGAGGCTAACTATGGCTACACCTTC.

This clone has just one count. The chain recombines TRBV30 with TRBJ1-2, with 9 bases matching TRBD1. The J segment lost 6 bases and the V segment lost 2 bases, leaving 4 bases of the junction unmatched. CDR1 and CDR2 (germline): GTSNPN, SVGIG (reference sequence). The CDR3 runs to 13 residues. The CDR3 loop is CAWSTGQGDGYTF. The CDR3 DNA follows: TGTGCCTGGAGTACGGGACAGGGAGATGGCTACACCTTC.

This sequence joins TRBV28 and TRBJ1-1; D is unclear. The ends were cut back, 4 bases at V and 1 base at J, with 10 bases in the middle. Per germline, CDR1 MDHEN and CDR2 SYDVKM. The CDR3 is 14 residues long. The CDR3 region is CASSYPTGNTEAFF. DNA for the CDR3: TGTGCCAGCAGTTACCCGACGGGGAACACTGAAGCTTTCTTT.

To note about this clone: Other DNA sequences from this sample encode an identical CDR3 as well. The genes are TRBV6-1 and TRBJ2-5; TRBD1 agrees at 8 bases. Germline-derived CDR1 and CDR2 are MNHNS and SASEGT. V lost 6 bases, J lost 5 bases, and 8 bases stayed unmatched. The CDR3 loop spans 14 amino acids. As DNA, the CDR3 is TGTGCCAGCAGCGAGGACAGGGTTCTGGAGACCCAGTACTTC. Its translation: CASSEDRVLETQYF.

About this clone: This specimen includes other DNA sequences encoding the same CDR3. V gene TRBV25-1 combines with J gene TRBJ2-7; possibly TRBD2 for D (5 bases). Germline V gene sequence: CDR1 MGHDK, CDR2 SYGVNS. CDR3 size: 12 residues. Trimming stripped 6 bases from V and 1 base from J, with 7 bases between. CDR3 in amino acids: CASRGGSYEQYF. The CDR3 DNA reads TGTGCCAGCAGGGGCGGGTCCTACGAGCAGTACTTC.

The chain recombines TRBV7-2 with TRBJ2-5, with D possibly TRBD1 on 7 matching bases. The CDR3 contains 14 residues. V was shortened by 4 bases and J by 5 bases, with 14 bases between the two germline ends. The V gene's germline CDR1 is SGHTA and CDR2 FQGNSA. CDR3 in amino acids: CASSWRAGGETQYF. In nucleotides, the CDR3 is TGTGCCAGCAGCTGGAGGGCAGGGGGGGAGACCCAGTACTTC.

The gene calls are TRBV11-1 and TRBJ2-3; 9 bases map to TRBD2. Germline CDR1 is SGHAT and CDR2 is FQDESV (reference sequence). The CDR3 covers 16 residues. The J segment lost 4 bases and the V segment lost 4 bases, leaving 9 bases of the junction unmatched. The CDR3 loop is CASSSYGSGSPDTQYF. CDR3 nucleotides: TGTGCCAGCAGCTCTTATGGTAGCGGGAGCCCAGATACGCAGTATTTT.

The count of this clone is one. The chain couples TRBV6-1 to TRBJ1-5; 7 positions agree with TRBD1. The J segment lost 0 bases and the V segment lost 6 bases, leaving 5 bases of the junction unmatched. The CDR3 spans 15 residues. CDR1 and CDR2 from the germline V gene are MNHNS and SASEGT. CDR3 region: CASRGTESSNQPQHF. CDR3 coding DNA: TGTGCCAGCAGGGGGACAGAAAGTAGCAATCAGCCCCAGCATTTT.

This clone was counted once. V and J are TRBV4-1 and TRBJ1-6; 9 positions agree with TRBD1. Germline assignment: CDR1 MGHRA and CDR2 YSYEKL. With 4 bases clipped from V and 7 bases from J, the junction kept 11 bases outside the gene matches. The CDR3 totals 17 residues. The CDR3 loop reads CASSLSTVGTGNSPLHF. The CDR3 region has the DNA TGCGCCAGCAGCCTCAGTACCGTTGGGACAGGGAATTCACCCCTCCACTTT.

This chain links TRBV29-1 with TRBJ1-4; TRBD1 might be the D (5 bases). The germline V and J ends were trimmed by 5 bases and 8 bases, with 15 bases remaining between them. The length of the CDR3 is 13 residues. Germline CDR1 reads SQVTM; CDR2 reads ANQGSEA. DNA for the CDR3: TGCAGCGTTCTTCCCCCCCAGGGCGAAAAACTGTTTTTT. This translates into CSVLPPQGEKLFF.

This clone has only one observation. J is TRBJ2-3 and V is TRBV29-1, with D unclear. The CDR3 is 11 amino acids. Germline V lookup: CDR1 SQVTM, CDR2 ANQGSEA. Trimming pared 6 bases from V and 2 bases from J, leaving 6 bases between. The CDR3 protein is CSVSYTDTQYF. CDR3 DNA sequence: TGCAGCGTCAGCTACACAGATACGCAGTATTTT.

The V gene is TRBV28, the J gene TRBJ2-5, with D perhaps TRBD1 or TRBD2 (5 bases each). Germline V CDR1 and CDR2: MDHEN, SYDVKM. This CDR3 spans 18 amino acids. V shed 7 bases and J shed 0 bases, with 24 bases lying between them. This chain's CDR3 is CASNMGSIMGPYQETQYF. The CDR3 nucleotides are TGTGCCAGCAATATGGGGAGTATTATGGGACCGTACCAAGAGACCCAGTACTTC.

The rearrangement uses TRBV28 and TRBJ1-2, with 7 bases matching TRBD1. V trimming: 5 bases; J trimming: 8 bases; junction bases outside the gene matches: 14. Germline V gives CDR1 MDHEN, CDR2 SYDVKM. This CDR3 is built from 15 residues. Written as DNA, the CDR3 is TGTGCCAGCAGTAGCGAGACAAGGGGGCTGGGCGGCTACACCTTC. It translates to CASSSETRGLGGYTF.

The chain has TRBV9 and TRBJ2-3; 7 bases agree with TRBD2. V lost 1 base and J lost 4; bases outside the gene matches: 3. Germline values: CDR1 SGDLS, CDR2 YYNGEE. The CDR3 is made up of 14 amino acids. CDR3 residues: CASSVTSVADTQYF. Written as DNA, the CDR3 is TGTGCCAGCAGCGTAACTAGCGTGGCAGATACGCAGTATTTT.

The chain links TRBV5-1 to TRBJ2-5, with 7 bases matching TRBD2. V gave up 0 bases and J gave up 6 bases; unmatched junction bases: 8. In germline, CDR1 is SGHRS, CDR2 YFSETQ. This CDR3 is 15 amino acids long. CDR3 nucleotides: TGCGCCAGCAGCTTGGGGGAGGGAATGGGGAAGACCCAGTACTTC. It codes for CASSLGEGMGKTQYF.

V is TRBV28 and J is TRBJ2-1; 7 bases are shared with TRBD2. Germline-derived CDR1 and CDR2 are MDHEN and SYDVKM. Germline trimming cut 5 bases from V and 5 bases from J; bases unmatched to any gene: 3. This CDR3 has 13 residues. The DNA for the CDR3 is TGTGCCAGCAGTGAGACTAGCCACAATGAGCAGTTCTTC. Translation: CASSETSHNEQFF.

This chain links TRBV7-8 with TRBJ2-7, with a tentative D call TRBD2 (6 bases). V lost 0 bases and J 3 bases, leaving 15 bases between the germline ends. This CDR3 has 16 residues. CDR1 is SGHVS and CDR2 is FQNEAQ in the germline V gene. In DNA, the CDR3 is TGTGCCAGCAGCTTAGCGCGGGGCGAGTTGTTCTACGAGCAGTACTTC. It codes for CASSLARGELFYEQYF.

The chain couples TRBV18 to TRBJ2-7; D unresolved. V was trimmed by 2 bases and J by 3 bases, leaving 8 bases between them. This CDR3 has 13 amino acids. In germline, CDR1 is KGHSH, CDR2 LQKENI. CDR3 residues: CASSPGLFYEQYF. CDR3 coding DNA: TGTGCCAGCTCACCAGGTCTTTTCTACGAGCAGTACTTC.

The chain recombines TRBV5-1 with TRBJ2-2, with D perhaps matching TRBD1 or TRBD2 (6 bases each). Between the trimmed V and J ends, which lost 4 bases and 4 bases, there was a span of 17 bases. This CDR3 is built from 16 residues. Germline V gives CDR1 SGHRS, CDR2 YFSETQ. The CDR3 bases are TGCGCCAGCAGCGTTGGGGGGCCAGGGCGCACCGGGGAGCTGTTTTTT. The encoded protein is CASSVGGPGRTGELFF.

V is TRBV27 and J is TRBJ2-2, with D uncertain. V was pared by 5 bases and J by 0 bases, with 4 bases between. The germline V gene encodes CDR1 MNHEY and CDR2 SMNVEV (reference sequence). CDR3 length: 13 residues. The CDR3 loop reads CASSRTNTGELFF. The CDR3 DNA reads TGTGCCAGCAGTCGCACGAACACCGGGGAGCTGTTTTTT.

Only one count was recorded for this clone. The V and J genes are TRBV5-1 and TRBJ1-2; D gene unclear. The germline gives CDR1 SGHRS, CDR2 YFSETQ. V was cut by 0 bases and J by 6 bases, with 12 bases left in between. The CDR3 runs 14 residues. The DNA for the CDR3 is TGCGCCAGCAGCTTGGGTCGGTCCCGGGATGGCTACACCTTC. This gives the protein CASSLGRSRDGYTF.